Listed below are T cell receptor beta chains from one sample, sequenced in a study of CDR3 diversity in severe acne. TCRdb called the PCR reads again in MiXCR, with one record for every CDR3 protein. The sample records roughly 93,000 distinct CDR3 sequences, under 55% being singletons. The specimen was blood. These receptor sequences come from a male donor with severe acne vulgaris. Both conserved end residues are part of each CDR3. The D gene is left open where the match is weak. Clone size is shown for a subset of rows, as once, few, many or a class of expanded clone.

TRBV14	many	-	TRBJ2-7	TGTGCCAGCAGCCAAGCCAGTACCTACGAGCAGTACTTC	CASSQASTYEQYF
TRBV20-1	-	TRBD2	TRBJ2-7	TGCAGTCCGGAGACTAGCGGGAGAGAAGGCTACGAGCAGTACTTC	CSPETSGREGYEQYF
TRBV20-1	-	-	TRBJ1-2	TGCAGTGTGGGCACAGCGGGAGGGCCCTACGATGGCTACACCTTC	CSVGTAGGPYDGYTF
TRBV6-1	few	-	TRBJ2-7	TGTGCCAGCAGTGAAGCAGGACTATACGAGCAGTACTTC	CASSEAGLYEQYF
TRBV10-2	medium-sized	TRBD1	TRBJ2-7	TGCGCCAGCAGAACCGGGACAGACCTCTCGGAGCAGTACTTC	CASRTGTDLSEQYF
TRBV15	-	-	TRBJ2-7	TGTGCCACCAGTCTAAATCTCCGGGACTACGAGCAGTACTTC	CATSLNLRDYEQYF
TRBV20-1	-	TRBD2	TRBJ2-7	TGCAGTGCTAAGACTAGCGGGAGAGACCCACGCTACGAGCAGTACTTC	CSAKTSGRDPRYEQYF
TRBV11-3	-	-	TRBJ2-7	-	CAHPEDSSFYICSASRSGTYEQYF
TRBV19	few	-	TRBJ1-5	TGTGCCAGTAGTGCGATAGCGCAGCCCCAGCATTTT	CASSAIAQPQHF
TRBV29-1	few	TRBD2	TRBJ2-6	TGCAGCGTTGAGGCTAGCGGGAGGTCAGGGGCCAACGTCCTGACTTTC	CSVEASGRSGANVLTF
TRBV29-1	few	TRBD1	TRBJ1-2	TGCAGCGTGGGACAGGGGGACAACTATGGCTACACCTTC	CSVGQGDNYGYTF
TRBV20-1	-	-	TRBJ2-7	TGCAGTGCTAGGACGGCAGAGTACGAGCAGTACTTC	CSARTAEYEQYF
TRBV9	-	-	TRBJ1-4	TGTGCCAGCAGTGCGACAGGTACTTCAACTAATGAAAAACTGTTTTTT	CASSATGTSTNEKLFF
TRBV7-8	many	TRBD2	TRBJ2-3	TGTGCCAGCAGCTTAGACCCCCGACTGGGGACTAGCGGGAGGGGAGATACGCAGTATTTT	CASSLDPRLGTSGRGDTQYF
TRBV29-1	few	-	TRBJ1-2	TGCAGCGTTGAAGTGGTCAGTAACTATGGCTACACCTTC	CSVEVVSNYGYTF
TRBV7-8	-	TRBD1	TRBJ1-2	TGTGCCAGCAGCCAGGGACAGGGTTTAGATGGCTACACCTTC	CASSQGQGLDGYTF
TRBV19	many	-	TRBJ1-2	TGTGCCAGTAATACAGGGAATTATGGCTACACCTTC	CASNTGNYGYTF
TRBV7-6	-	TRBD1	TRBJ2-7	TGTGCCAGCAGCAGTCACCGGGACAGGGATGGGTACTTC	CASSSHRDRDGYF
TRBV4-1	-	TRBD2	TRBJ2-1	TGCGCCAGCAGCCAAGATCCGGGGGAGGGGTCCTACAATGAGCAGTTCTTC	CASSQDPGEGSYNEQFF
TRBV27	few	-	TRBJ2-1	TGTGCCAGCAGTTTATGGGGGCTCAGCAATGAGCAGTTCTTC	CASSLWGLSNEQFF
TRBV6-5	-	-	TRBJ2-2	TGTGCCAGCACCCCCCGACTAGTCCCGAACACCGGGGAGCTGTTTTTT	CASTPRLVPNTGELFF
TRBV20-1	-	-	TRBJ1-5	TGCAGTGCTAGAGCCCCTCGAGGGTGGGGGAAGGAAGGGAGCAATCAGCCCCAGCATTTT	CSARAPRGWGKEGSNQPQHF
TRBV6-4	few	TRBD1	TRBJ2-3	TGTGCCAGCAGCCGGGACAGGGTATCAGATACGCAGTATTTT	CASSRDRVSDTQYF
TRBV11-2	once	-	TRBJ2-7	TGTGCCAGCAGCCATCAGGGACCCAACTACGAGCAGTACTTC	CASSHQGPNYEQYF
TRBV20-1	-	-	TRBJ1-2	TGCAGTGCTCGACAGGACAGCAAAGGCTACACCTTC	CSARQDSKGYTF
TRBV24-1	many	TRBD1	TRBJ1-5	TGTGCCACCAGTGAAACCGGGACAGATCCATATAGCAATCAGCCCCAGCATTTT	CATSETGTDPYSNQPQHF
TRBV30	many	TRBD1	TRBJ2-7	TGTGCCTCCGACCTGGGGACAGGGACCAACGAGCAGTACTTC	CASDLGTGTNEQYF
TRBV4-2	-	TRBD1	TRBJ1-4	TGTGCCAGCAGCCAAGGGGGACAGGGTCGGGATGAAAAACTGTTTTTT	CASSQGGQGRDEKLFF
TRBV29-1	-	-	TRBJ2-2	TGCAGCGTAGGAGAGAACACCGGGGAGCTGTTTTTT	CSVGENTGELFF
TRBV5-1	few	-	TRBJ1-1	TGCGCCAGCAGCCCCGGGGGGGCCAACACTGAAGCTTTCTTT	CASSPGGANTEAFF
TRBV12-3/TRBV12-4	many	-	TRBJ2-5	TGTGCCAGCAGCGGGGGATTTCGAGAGACCCAGTACTTC	CASSGGFRETQYF
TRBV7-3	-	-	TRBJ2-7	TGTGCCAGCGTAGGGGGTAGCGGGTCCGCCTACGAGCAGTACTTC	CASVGGSGSAYEQYF
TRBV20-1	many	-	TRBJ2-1	TGCAGTGCTAGAGTCCTCGCCAGCAACACCTACAATGAGCAGTTCTTC	CSARVLASNTYNEQFF
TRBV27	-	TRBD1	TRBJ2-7	TGTGCCAGCAGTTCCAGGGGGTTCTACGAGCAGTACTTC	CASSSRGFYEQYF
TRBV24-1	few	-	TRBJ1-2	TGTGCCACCAGTGACCCTGACAGAAACTATGGCTACACCTTC	CATSDPDRNYGYTF
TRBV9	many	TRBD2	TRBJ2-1	TGTGCCAGCAGCGTAGCTGGGACTAGCGGGGCTGAGCAGTTCTTC	CASSVAGTSGAEQFF
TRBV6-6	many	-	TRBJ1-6	TGTGCCAGCAGTTACGGAAGAGGGCAGGCTGACCACTTT	CASSYGRGQADHF
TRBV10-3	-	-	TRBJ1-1	TGTGCCCCCCGCCCTGAAGCTTTCTTT	CAPRPEAFF
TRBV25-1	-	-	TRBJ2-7	TGTGCCAGCAGTGAATATGAAAGCTACGAGCAGTACTTC	CASSEYESYEQYF
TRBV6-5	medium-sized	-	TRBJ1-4	TGTGCCAGCAGACCGGACTGGGGGGGTGAAAAACTGTTTTTT	CASRPDWGGEKLFF
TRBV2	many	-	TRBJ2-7	TGTGCCAGCAGGGCAGAGGACCTAGTGTACGAGCAGTACTTC	CASRAEDLVYEQYF
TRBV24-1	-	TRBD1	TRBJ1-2	TGTGCCACCAGTGATGGGACAGGGGGCTATGGCTACACCTTC	CATSDGTGGYGYTF
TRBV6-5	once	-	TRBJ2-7	TGTGCCAGCAGTTTATCGCCGGGCTCCTACGAGCAGTACTTC	CASSLSPGSYEQYF
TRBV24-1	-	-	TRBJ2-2	TGTGCCACCAGTGATTTGCCAGGGCGGAATCGGACCGGGGAGCTGTTTTTT	CATSDLPGRNRTGELFF
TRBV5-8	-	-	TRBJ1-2	-	CDSSFYICSARAYGYTF
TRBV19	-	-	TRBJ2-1	TGTGCCAGTAGTATAACACTTACTACTCACAATGAGCAGTTCTTC	CASSITLTTHNEQFF
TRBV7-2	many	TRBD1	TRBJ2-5	TGTGCCAGCAGCGCTGACAGGGGAGAGACCCAGTACTTC	CASSADRGETQYF
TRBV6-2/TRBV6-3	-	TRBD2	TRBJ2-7	TGTGCCAGCAGTCTGTCAGCGGGGGGGTACTCCTACGAGCAGTACTTC	CASSLSAGGYSYEQYF
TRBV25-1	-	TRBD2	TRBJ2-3	TGTGCCAGCAGTTACATACGTGTTTCGCGGGAGGGCCTGTCCCCAGATACGCAGTATTTT	CASSYIRVSREGLSPDTQYF
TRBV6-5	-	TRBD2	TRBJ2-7	TGTGCCAGCAGCACCTCCGGGGGGAGACCTTACTACGAGCAGTACTTC	CASSTSGGRPYYEQYF
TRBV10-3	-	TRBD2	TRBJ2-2	TGTGCCATCCCGGGAGGATCGAACACCGGGGAGCTGTTTTTT	CAIPGGSNTGELFF
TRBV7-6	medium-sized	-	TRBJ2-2	TGTGCCAGCAGCTCCAGCTATGACACCGGGGAGCTGTTTTTT	CASSSSYDTGELFF